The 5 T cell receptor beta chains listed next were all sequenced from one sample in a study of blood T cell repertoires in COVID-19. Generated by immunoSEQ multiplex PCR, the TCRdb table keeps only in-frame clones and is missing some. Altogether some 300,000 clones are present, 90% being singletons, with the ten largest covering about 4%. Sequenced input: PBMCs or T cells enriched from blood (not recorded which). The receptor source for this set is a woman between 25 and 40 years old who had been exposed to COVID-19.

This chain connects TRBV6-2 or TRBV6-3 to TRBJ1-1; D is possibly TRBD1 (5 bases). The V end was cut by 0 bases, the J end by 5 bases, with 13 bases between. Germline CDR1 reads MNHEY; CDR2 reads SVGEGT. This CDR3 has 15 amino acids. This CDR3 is CASSYSRAGRTEAFF. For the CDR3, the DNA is TGTGCCAGCAGTTACTCGCGGGCAGGGAGGACTGAAGCTTTCTTT.

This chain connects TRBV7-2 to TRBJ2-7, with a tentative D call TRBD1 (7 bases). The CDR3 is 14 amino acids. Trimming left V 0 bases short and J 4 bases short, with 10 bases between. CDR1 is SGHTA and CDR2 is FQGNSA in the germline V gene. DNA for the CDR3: TGTGCCAGCAGCTTAGCGGCAGGGGGGTACGAGCAGTACTTC. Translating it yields CASSLAAGGYEQYF.

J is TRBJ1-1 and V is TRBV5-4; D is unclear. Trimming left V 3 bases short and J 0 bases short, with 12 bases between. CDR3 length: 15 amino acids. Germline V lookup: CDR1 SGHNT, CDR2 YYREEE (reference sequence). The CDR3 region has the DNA TGTGCCAGCAGCTGGGGTGGCGGGGTGAACACTGAAGCTTTCTTT. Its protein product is CASSWGGGVNTEAFF.

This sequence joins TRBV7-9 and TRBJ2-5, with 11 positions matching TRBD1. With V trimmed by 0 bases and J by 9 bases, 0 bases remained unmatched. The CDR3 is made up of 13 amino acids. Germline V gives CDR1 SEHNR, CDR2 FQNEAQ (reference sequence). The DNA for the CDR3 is TGTGCCAGCAGCTTAGCGGGACAGGGGGCCCAGTACTTC. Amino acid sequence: CASSLAGQGAQYF.

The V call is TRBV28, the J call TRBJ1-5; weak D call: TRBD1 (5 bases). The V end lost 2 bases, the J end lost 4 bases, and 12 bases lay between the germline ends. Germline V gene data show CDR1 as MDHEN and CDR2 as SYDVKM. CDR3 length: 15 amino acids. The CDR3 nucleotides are TGTGCCAGCAGTTTACCAGGGTTTGGGAATCAGCCCCAGCATTTT. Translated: CASSLPGFGNQPQHF.